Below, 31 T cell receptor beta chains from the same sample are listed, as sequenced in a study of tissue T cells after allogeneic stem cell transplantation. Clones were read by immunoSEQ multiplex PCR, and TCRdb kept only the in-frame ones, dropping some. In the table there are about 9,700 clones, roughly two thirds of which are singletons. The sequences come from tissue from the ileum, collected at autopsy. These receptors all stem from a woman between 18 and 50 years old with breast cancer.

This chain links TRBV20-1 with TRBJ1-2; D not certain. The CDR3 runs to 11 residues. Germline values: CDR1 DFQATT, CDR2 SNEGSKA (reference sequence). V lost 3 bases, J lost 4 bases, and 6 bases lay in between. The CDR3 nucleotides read TGCAGTGCTAGGGGGAGCTATGGCTACACCTTC. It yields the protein CSARGSYGYTF.

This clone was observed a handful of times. The chain's CDR3 is CASSVGGTDTQYF. DNA of the CDR3: TGTGCCAGCAGCGTAGGAGGAACAGATACGCAGTATTTT. This sequence joins TRBV9 and TRBJ2-3; D is unclear. The CDR3 sequence is 13 residues long. Trimming stripped 0 bases from V and 3 bases from J, with 5 bases between. Germline loops: CDR1 SGDLS, CDR2 YYNGEE.

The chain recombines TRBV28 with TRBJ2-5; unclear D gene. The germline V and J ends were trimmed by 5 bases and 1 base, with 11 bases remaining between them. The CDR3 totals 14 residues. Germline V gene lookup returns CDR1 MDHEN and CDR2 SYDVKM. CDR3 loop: CASSPLGFQETQYF. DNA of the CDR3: TGTGCCAGCAGTCCCCTGGGATTCCAAGAGACCCAGTACTTC.

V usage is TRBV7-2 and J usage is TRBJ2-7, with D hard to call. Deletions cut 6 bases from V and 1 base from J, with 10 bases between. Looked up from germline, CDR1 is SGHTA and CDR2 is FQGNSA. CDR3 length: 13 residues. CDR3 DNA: TGTGCCAGCAGGTTTTCCCCATCCTACGAGCAGTACTTC. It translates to CASRFSPSYEQYF.

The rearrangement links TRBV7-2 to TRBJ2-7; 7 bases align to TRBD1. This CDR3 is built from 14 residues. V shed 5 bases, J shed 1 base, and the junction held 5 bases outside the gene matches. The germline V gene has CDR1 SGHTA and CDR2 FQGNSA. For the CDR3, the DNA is TGTGCCAGCAGCCAAGACAGGGCATCCTACGAGCAGTACTTC. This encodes CASSQDRASYEQYF.

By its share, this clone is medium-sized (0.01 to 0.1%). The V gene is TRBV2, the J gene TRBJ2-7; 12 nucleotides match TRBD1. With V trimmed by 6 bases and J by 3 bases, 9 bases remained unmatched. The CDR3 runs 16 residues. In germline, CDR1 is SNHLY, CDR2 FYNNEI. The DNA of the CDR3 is TGTGCCAGCAGGGGACAGGGGGCTCGGCCGGGCTACGAGCAGTACTTC. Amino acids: CASRGQGARPGYEQYF.

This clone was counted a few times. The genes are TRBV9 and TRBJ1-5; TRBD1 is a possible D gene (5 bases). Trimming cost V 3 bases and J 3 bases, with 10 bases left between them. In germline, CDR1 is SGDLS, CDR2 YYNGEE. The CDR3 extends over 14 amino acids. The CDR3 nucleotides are TGTGCCAGCAGCGGGACACCGAACAATCAGCCCCAGCATTTT. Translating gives CASSGTPNNQPQHF.

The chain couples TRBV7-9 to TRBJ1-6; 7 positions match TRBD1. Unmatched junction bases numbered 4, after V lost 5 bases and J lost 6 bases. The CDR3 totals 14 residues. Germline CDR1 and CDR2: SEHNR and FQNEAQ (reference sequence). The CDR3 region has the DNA TGTGCCAGCAGCGCCGACAGGGTTAATTCACCCCTCCACTTT. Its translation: CASSADRVNSPLHF.

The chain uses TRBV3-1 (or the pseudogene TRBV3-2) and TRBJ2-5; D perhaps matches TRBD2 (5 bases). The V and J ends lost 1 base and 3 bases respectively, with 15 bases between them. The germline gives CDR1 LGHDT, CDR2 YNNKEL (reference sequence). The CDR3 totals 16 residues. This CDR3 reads CASSQVVSAAKETQYF. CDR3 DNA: TGTGCCAGCAGCCAAGTCGTGTCAGCGGCAAAAGAGACCCAGTACTTC.

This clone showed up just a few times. The CDR3 reads CASSLGRQSSVLTF. The CDR3 DNA follows: TGTGCCAGCAGCTTAGGGCGTCAGTCTTCCGTCCTGACTTTC. The V gene is TRBV7-2, the J gene TRBJ2-6; no definite D call. The V end was cut by 1 base, the J end by 12 bases, with 13 bases between. CDR3 length: 14 residues. From germline, CDR1 is SGHTA and CDR2 FQGNSA.

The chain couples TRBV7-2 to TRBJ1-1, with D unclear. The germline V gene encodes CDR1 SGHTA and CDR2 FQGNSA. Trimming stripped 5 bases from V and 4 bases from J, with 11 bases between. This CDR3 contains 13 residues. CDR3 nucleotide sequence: TGTGCCAGCAGCCCCCAGAGCGGCACTGAAGCTTTCTTT. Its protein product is CASSPQSGTEAFF.

In DNA, the CDR3 is TGTGCCACCAGTGATCGAGCGGGAGCCGTCGCAGATACGCAGTATTTT. This encodes CATSDRAGAVADTQYF. The chain recombines TRBV24-1 with TRBJ2-3, with 8 bases identical to TRBD2. Per the germline V gene, CDR1 is KGHDR and CDR2 is SFDVKD. J was trimmed by 4 bases and V by 3 bases; bases with no gene match: 8. The CDR3 loop spans 16 amino acids.

The CDR3 DNA is TGTGCCAGCAGCCCAGTGTCTAGCGGGAGTCTGGATGAGCAGTTCTTC. Translated, it gives CASSPVSSGSLDEQFF. The chain is built from TRBV7-2 and TRBJ2-1, with TRBD2 matching over 10 bases. The CDR3 is 16 residues long. Germline values: CDR1 SGHTA, CDR2 FQGNSA. Losses at the gene ends were 5 bases for V and 8 bases for J; bases not matched to a gene: 12. The full variable domain, its missing parts supplied by reference TRBV7-2 and TRBJ2-1, is GAGVSQSPSNKVTEKGKDVELRCDPISGHTALYWYRQSLGQGLEFLIYFQGNSAPDKSGLPSDRFSAERTGGSVSTLTIQRTQQEDSAVYLCASSPVSSGSLDEQFFGPGTRLTVL.

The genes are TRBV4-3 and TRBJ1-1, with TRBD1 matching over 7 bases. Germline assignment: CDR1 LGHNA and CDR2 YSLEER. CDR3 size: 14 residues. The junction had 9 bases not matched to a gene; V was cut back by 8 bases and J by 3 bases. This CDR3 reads CASCPQGVYTEAFF. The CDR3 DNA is TGCGCCAGCTGTCCCCAGGGGGTTTACACTGAAGCTTTCTTT.

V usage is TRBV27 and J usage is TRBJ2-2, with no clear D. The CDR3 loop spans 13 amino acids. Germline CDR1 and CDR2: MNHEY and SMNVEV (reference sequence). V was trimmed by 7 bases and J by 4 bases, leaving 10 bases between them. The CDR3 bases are TGTGCCAGCACCCCTAAACGCACCGGGGAGCTGTTTTTT. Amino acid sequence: CASTPKRTGELFF.

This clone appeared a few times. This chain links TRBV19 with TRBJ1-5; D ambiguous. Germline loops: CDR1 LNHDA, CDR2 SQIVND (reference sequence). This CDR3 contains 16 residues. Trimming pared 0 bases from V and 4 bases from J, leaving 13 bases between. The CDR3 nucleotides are TGTGCCAGTAGTATAGATTCGTTGCCGGAAAATCAGCCCCAGCATTTT. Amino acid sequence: CASSIDSLPENQPQHF.

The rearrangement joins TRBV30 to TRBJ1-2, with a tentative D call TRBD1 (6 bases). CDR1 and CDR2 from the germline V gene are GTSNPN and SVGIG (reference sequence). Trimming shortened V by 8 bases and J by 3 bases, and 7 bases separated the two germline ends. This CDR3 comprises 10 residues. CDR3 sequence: CAHRDYGYTF. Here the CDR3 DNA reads TGTGCCCACAGGGACTATGGCTACACCTTC.

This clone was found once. The CDR3 reads CASSVTGAVYEQYF. CDR3 DNA sequence: TGTGCCAGTAGTGTGACAGGGGCGGTCTACGAGCAGTACTTC. V gene TRBV19 combines with J gene TRBJ2-7, with TRBD1 matching 8 bases. Germline CDR1 is LNHDA and CDR2 is SQIVND (reference sequence). The CDR3 has 14 residues. Unmatched junction bases numbered 6, after V lost 5 bases and J lost 3 bases. The full variable domain, completed using reference TRBV19 and TRBJ2-7, is DGGITQSPKYLFRKEGQNVTLSCEQNLNHDAMYWYRQDPGQGLRLIYYSQIVNDFQKGDIAEGYSVSREKKESFPLTVTSAQKNPTAFYLCASSVTGAVYEQYFGPGTRLTVT.

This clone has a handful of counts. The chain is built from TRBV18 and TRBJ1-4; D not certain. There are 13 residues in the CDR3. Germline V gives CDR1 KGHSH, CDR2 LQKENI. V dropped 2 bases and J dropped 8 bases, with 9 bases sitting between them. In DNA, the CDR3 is TGTGCCAGCTCACCAGCCGCCAACGAAAAACTGTTTTTT. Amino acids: CASSPAANEKLFF.

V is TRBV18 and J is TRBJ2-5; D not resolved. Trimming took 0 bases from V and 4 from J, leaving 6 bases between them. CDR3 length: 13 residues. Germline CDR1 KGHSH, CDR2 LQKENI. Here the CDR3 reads CASSPPGLETQYF. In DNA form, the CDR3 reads TGTGCCAGCTCACCACCTGGCTTAGAGACCCAGTACTTC.

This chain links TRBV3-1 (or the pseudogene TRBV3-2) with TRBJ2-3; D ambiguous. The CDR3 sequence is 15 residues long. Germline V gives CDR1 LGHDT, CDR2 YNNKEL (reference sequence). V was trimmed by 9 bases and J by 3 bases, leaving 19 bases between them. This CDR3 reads CASLGNSFGTDTQYF. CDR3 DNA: TGTGCCAGTCTGGGAAATTCCTTCGGGACAGATACGCAGTATTTT.

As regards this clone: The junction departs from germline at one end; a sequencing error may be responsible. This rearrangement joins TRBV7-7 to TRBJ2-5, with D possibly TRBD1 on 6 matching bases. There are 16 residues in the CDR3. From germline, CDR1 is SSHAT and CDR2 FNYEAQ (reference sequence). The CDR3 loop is CASSLGQTGNGETQYF. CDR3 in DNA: TGTGCTAGCAGCTTAGGTCAAACAGGGAATGGAGAGACCCAGTACTTC.

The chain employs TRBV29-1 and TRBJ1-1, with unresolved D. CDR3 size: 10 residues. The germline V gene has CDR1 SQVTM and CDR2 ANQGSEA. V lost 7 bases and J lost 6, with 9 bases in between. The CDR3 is CSGGTAEAFF. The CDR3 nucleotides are TGCAGCGGGGGTACGGCTGAAGCTTTCTTT.

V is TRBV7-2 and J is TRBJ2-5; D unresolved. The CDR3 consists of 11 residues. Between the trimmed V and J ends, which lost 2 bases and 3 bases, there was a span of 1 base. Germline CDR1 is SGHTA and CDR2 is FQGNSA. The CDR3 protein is CASSLKETQYF. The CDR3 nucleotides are TGTGCCAGCAGCTTAAAAGAGACCCAGTACTTC. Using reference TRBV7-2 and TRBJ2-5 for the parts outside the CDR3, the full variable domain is GAGVSQSPSNKVTEKGKDVELRCDPISGHTALYWYRQSLGQGLEFLIYFQGNSAPDKSGLPSDRFSAERTGGSVSTLTIQRTQQEDSAVYLCASSLKETQYFGPGTRLLVL.

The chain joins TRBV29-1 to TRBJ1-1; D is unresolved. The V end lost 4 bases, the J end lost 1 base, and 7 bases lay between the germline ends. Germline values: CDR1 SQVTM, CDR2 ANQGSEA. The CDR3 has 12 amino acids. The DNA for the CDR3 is TGCAGCGTTGGCGGAGGGAACACTGAAGCTTTCTTT. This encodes CSVGGGNTEAFF.

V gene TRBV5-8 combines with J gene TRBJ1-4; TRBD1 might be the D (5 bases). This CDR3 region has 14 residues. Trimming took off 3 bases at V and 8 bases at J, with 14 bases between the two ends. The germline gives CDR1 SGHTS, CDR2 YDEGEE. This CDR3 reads CASSYSGVTEKLFF. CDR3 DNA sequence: TGTGCCAGCAGCTATTCGGGGGTCACGGAAAAACTGTTTTTT.

The CDR3 bases are TGTGCCAGCAGCTTTCTAGCGGGCTCCTACAATGAGCAGTTCTTC. Its translation is CASSFLAGSYNEQFF. The chain recombines TRBV7-3 with TRBJ2-1; 8 bases line up with TRBD2. CDR1 SGHTA and CDR2 FQGTGA come from the germline V gene. There are 15 residues in the CDR3. V shed 3 bases and J 0 bases; nucleotides not matched to a gene: 1.

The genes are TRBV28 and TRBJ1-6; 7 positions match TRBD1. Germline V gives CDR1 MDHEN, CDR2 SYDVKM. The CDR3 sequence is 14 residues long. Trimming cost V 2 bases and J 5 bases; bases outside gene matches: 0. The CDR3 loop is CASSLGQDNSPLHF. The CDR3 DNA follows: TGTGCCAGCAGTTTAGGACAGGATAATTCACCCCTCCACTTT. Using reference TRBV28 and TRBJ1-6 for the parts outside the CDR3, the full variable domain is DVKVTQSSRYLVKRTGEKVFLECVQDMDHENMFWYRQDPGLGLRLIYFSYDVKMKEKGDIPEGYSVSREKKERFSLILESASTNQTSMYLCASSLGQDNSPLHFGNGTRLTVT.

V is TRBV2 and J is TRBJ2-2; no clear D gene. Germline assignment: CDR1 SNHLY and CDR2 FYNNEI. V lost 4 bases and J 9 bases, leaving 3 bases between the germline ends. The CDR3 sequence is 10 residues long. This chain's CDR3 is CASSVRELFF. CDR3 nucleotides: TGTGCCAGCAGTGTCCGGGAGCTGTTTTTT. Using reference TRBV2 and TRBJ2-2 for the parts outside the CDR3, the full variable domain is EPEVTQTPSHQVTQMGQEVILRCVPISNHLYFYWYRQILGQKVEFLVSFYNNEISEKSEIFDDQFSVERPDGSNFTLKIRSTKLEDSAMYFCASSVRELFFGEGSRLTVL.

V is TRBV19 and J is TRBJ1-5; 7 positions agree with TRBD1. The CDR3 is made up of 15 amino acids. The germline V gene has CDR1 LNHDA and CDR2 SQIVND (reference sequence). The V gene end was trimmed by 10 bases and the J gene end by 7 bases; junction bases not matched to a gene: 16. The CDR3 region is CATTQTGQDVQPQHF. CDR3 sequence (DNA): TGTGCCACGACCCAAACAGGACAGGACGTCCAGCCCCAGCATTTT.

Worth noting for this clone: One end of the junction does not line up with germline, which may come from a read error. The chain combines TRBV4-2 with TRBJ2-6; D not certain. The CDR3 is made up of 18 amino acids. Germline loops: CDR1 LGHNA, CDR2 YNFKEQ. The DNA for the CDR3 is TGTGCCAGCAGCGAAGACAACAAAGGTTACAGTCGGGCCAACGTCCTGACTTTC. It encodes CASSEDNKGYSRANVLTF.